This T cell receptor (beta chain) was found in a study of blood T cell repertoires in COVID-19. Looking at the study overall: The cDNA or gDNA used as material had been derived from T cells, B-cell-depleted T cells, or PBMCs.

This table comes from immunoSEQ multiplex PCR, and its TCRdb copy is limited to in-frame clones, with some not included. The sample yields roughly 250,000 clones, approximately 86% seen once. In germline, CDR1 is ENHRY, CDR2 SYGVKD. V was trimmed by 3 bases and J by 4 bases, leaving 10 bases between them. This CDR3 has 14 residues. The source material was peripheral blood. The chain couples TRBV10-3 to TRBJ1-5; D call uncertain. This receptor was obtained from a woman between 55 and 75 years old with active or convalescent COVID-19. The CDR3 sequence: CAISDSRLNQPQHF. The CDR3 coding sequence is TGTGCCATCAGTGACTCGAGGTTGAATCAGCCCCAGCATTTT.